These 27 T cell receptor beta chains came from one sample sequenced in a study of T cells after yellow fever vaccination. TCRdb re-derived calls from the 5' RACE reads in MiXCR, one entry per CDR3 protein. The sample contains 450,000 to 650,000 distinct CDR3 sequences, about a fifth of which appear only once. The sample here was PBMCs, taken more than 20 days after the first yellow fever vaccination. The receptors here all came from a man aged 18 to 35 who received the YFV17D yellow fever vaccine.

This clonotype was picked up many times. This chain joins TRBV18 and TRBJ2-5; no firm D call. Between the trimmed V and J ends, which lost 8 bases and 2 bases, there was a span of 9 bases. Germline V CDR1 and CDR2: KGHSH, LQKENI. This CDR3 is built from 12 residues. The chain's CDR3 is CASSPGQETQYF. DNA of the CDR3: TGTGCCAGCAGCCCAGGACAAGAGACCCAGTACTTC.

In DNA form, the CDR3 reads TGTGCCTGGAGTGTAGAAGGGATCCAACCCCTCCACTTT. It encodes CAWSVEGIQPLHF. The chain has TRBV30 and TRBJ1-6; D is unresolved. Germline CDR1 and CDR2: GTSNPN and SVGIG (reference sequence). With 0 bases removed from V and 12 bases from J, the gap between germline ends came to 12 bases. The length of the CDR3 is 13 residues.

The chain uses TRBV15 and TRBJ1-2; a weak D match, TRBD1 (5 bases). Germline-derived CDR1 and CDR2 are LNHNV and YYDKDF (reference sequence). The length of the CDR3 is 15 residues. V was shortened by 2 bases and J by 4 bases, with 14 bases between the two germline ends. The CDR3 sequence: CATSRNYDRFYGYTF. As DNA, the CDR3 is TGTGCCACCAGCAGAAACTACGACAGATTCTATGGCTACACCTTC.

This clonotype was recorded a few times. The chain is built from TRBV27 and TRBJ1-5, with no clear D. The CDR3 consists of 14 residues. V lost 8 bases and J lost 4, with 15 bases in between. Germline V gives CDR1 MNHEY, CDR2 SMNVEV (reference sequence). The CDR3 nucleotides read TGTGCCAGCGGTTCCACAGCCTCGAATCAGCCCCAGCATTTT. As protein: CASGSTASNQPQHF.

About this clonotype: The CDR3 does not close with the conserved phenylalanine or tryptophan, likely indicating a read error. The genes are TRBV27 and TRBJ1-5; D might be TRBD1 (5 bases). Trimming took 0 bases from V and 4 from J, leaving 7 bases between them. Per the germline V gene, CDR1 is MNHEY and CDR2 is SMNVEV (reference sequence). CDR3 length: 14 residues. CDR3 nucleotides: TGTGCCAGCAGTTTATCTTACAGGAATCAGCCCCAGCATTCT. It yields the protein CASSLSYRNQPQHS.

This clonotype was seen only a few times. This chain links TRBV4-1 with TRBJ2-2; 14 bases agree with TRBD2. The V and J ends lost 3 bases and 1 base, in that order; junction bases with no gene match: 1. This CDR3 has 17 residues. CDR1 is MGHRA, CDR2 YSYEKL, per germline. CDR3 amino acids: CASSQGLAGVNTGELFF. The DNA of the CDR3 is TGCGCCAGCAGCCAGGGACTAGCGGGGGTGAACACCGGGGAGCTGTTTTTT.

V usage is TRBV7-2 and J usage is TRBJ1-3, with D perhaps TRBD1 (6 bases). Per germline, CDR1 SGHTA and CDR2 FQGNSA. Trimming stripped 5 bases from V and 4 bases from J, with 12 bases between. The CDR3 totals 14 residues. CDR3 amino acids: CASSPGVYGNTIYF. In DNA form, the CDR3 reads TGTGCCAGCAGCCCAGGGGTGTACGGAAACACCATATATTTT.

V gene TRBV10-3 combines with J gene TRBJ2-5; TRBD2 matches at 8 bases. This CDR3 has 14 amino acids. CDR1 is ENHRY and CDR2 is SYGVKD in the germline V gene. J gave up 2 bases and V 3 bases, and 2 bases lay outside the gene matches. CDR3 nucleotide sequence: TGTGCCATCAGTGAACTAGCGGTGCAAGAGACCCAGTACTTC. Translated, it gives CAISELAVQETQYF.

The chain recombines TRBV7-9 with TRBJ1-6; D gene ambiguous. This CDR3 spans 14 amino acids. The ends were cut back, 5 bases at V and 7 bases at J, with 12 bases in the middle. Germline loops: CDR1 SEHNR, CDR2 FQNEAQ (reference sequence). This CDR3 is CASSRTDSNSPLHF. The CDR3 DNA reads as TGTGCCAGCAGCCGGACGGATTCGAATTCACCCCTCCACTTT. Variable domain in full (rest from reference TRBV7-9 and TRBJ1-6): DTGVSQNPRHKITKRGQNVTFRCDPISEHNRLYWYRQTLGQGPEFLTYFQNEAQLEKSRLLSDRFSAERPKGSFSTLEIQRTEQGDSAMYLCASSRTDSNSPLHFGNGTRLTVT.

The V call is TRBV6-1, the J call TRBJ1-1; D ambiguous. CDR1 and CDR2 (germline): MNHNS, SASEGT. The CDR3 has 14 amino acids. The V and J ends lost 1 base and 7 bases respectively, with 13 bases between them. For the CDR3, the DNA is TGTGCCAGCAGTGAAGTCGGAGAACCCGATGAAGCTTTCTTT. Protein product: CASSEVGEPDEAFF.

Only one count was recorded for this clonotype. CDR3 sequence (DNA): TGTGCCAGCAGCTGGGTAGGGAGACTAGGCACAGATACGCAGTATTTT. Protein: CASSWVGRLGTDTQYF. The chain recombines TRBV5-4 with TRBJ2-3, with a tentative D call TRBD2 (6 bases). CDR1 is SGHNT, CDR2 YYREEE, per germline (reference sequence). The CDR3 spans 16 residues. Trimming took off 3 bases at V and 1 base at J, with 15 bases between the two ends.

This clonotype has only a few counts. V and J are TRBV7-9 and TRBJ1-5; no definite D call. This CDR3 has 15 residues. Germline V gene sequence: CDR1 SEHNR, CDR2 FQNEAQ (reference sequence). V was clipped by 2 bases and J by 5 bases, with 13 bases between them. DNA for the CDR3: TGTGCCAGCAGCTTACTTGCAGGAAAAGATCAGCCCCAGCATTTT. Translated: CASSLLAGKDQPQHF.

The rearrangement links TRBV5-4 to TRBJ2-1; 8 nucleotides agree with TRBD1. The CDR3 spans 14 residues. Germline values: CDR1 SGHNT, CDR2 YYREEE (reference sequence). The J segment lost 6 bases and the V segment lost 5 bases, leaving 7 bases of the junction unmatched. The CDR3 DNA sequence: TGTGCCAGCAGATACCGGGACAGGATCAATGAGCAGTTCTTC. Translated, it gives CASRYRDRINEQFF.

This clonotype has just a few counts. CDR3 sequence reads: CASTVSGTATNEKLFF. The CDR3 DNA reads TGCGCCAGCACGGTGTCGGGTACTGCAACTAATGAAAAACTGTTTTTT. The chain combines TRBV5-1 with TRBJ1-4; D uncertain. Germline V gives CDR1 SGHRS, CDR2 YFSETQ. The CDR3 sequence is 16 residues long. Trimming pared 6 bases from V and 0 bases from J, leaving 15 bases between.

This clonotype appeared a few times. V usage is TRBV3-1 and J usage is TRBJ1-2; 10 bases map to TRBD1. V lost 4 bases to trimming and J lost 5 bases; unmatched junction nucleotides: 7. CDR1 is LGHDT, CDR2 YNNKEL, per germline (reference sequence). There are 15 residues in the CDR3. Here the CDR3 DNA reads TGTGCCAGCAGCCTCCGACAGGGGGCGGAGTATGGCTACACCTTC. Translation: CASSLRQGAEYGYTF.

The chain is built from TRBV24-1 and TRBJ1-4; 9 nucleotides agree with TRBD1. Trimming at V came to 8 bases and at J to 8 bases, leaving 8 bases not matched to a gene. Germline V gives CDR1 KGHDR, CDR2 SFDVKD. The CDR3 spans 14 residues. The CDR3 spells CATTYRDRVEKLFF. In DNA form, the CDR3 reads TGTGCCACCACTTACCGGGACAGGGTCGAAAAACTGTTTTTT.

CDR3 sequence: CASSLARFEKLFF. CDR3 DNA sequence: TGTGCCAGCAGCTTAGCTAGGTTTGAAAAACTGTTTTTT. The V call is TRBV7-2, the J call TRBJ1-4, with unresolved D. Germline loops: CDR1 SGHTA, CDR2 FQGNSA. V lost 0 bases and J 7 bases, leaving 6 bases between the germline ends. This CDR3 has 13 residues.

This clonotype was picked up a small number of times. The CDR3 reads CASSLARGGTGNEQFF. The DNA of the CDR3 is TGTGCCAGCAGCCTCGCGCGCGGGGGGACGGGCAATGAGCAGTTCTTC. This rearrangement joins TRBV4-2 to TRBJ2-1, with 8 bases fitting TRBD2. Germline V CDR1 and CDR2: LGHNA, YNFKEQ. Unmatched junction bases numbered 11, after V lost 4 bases and J lost 6 bases. The CDR3 is 16 amino acids.

This clonotype appeared a few times. Written as DNA, the CDR3 is TGCAGTGCTAGGGCGGGGCCGTGGGAGACCCAGTACTTC. Its protein is CSARAGPWETQYF. The chain is built from TRBV20-1 and TRBJ2-5, with D perhaps TRBD2 (6 bases). Germline CDR1 and CDR2: DFQATT and SNEGSKA (reference sequence). The CDR3 loop spans 13 amino acids. V was clipped by 3 bases and J by 5 bases, with 13 bases between them.

The chain employs TRBV27 and TRBJ1-6, with 7 bases matching TRBD1. This CDR3 region has 17 residues. Germline lookup yields CDR1 MNHEY and CDR2 SMNVEV (reference sequence). Losses at the gene ends were 5 bases for V and 5 bases for J; bases not matched to a gene: 12. In nucleotides, the CDR3 is TGTGCCAGCAGTGTTCTAGGGGGCCCTATGAATAATTCACCCCTCCACTTT. The encoded protein is CASSVLGGPMNNSPLHF.

The chain is built from TRBV7-9 and TRBJ1-1, with D possibly matching TRBD1 (6 bases). This CDR3 comprises 16 residues. V lost 5 bases and J 1 base, leaving 17 bases between the germline ends. Germline CDR1 and CDR2: SEHNR and FQNEAQ (reference sequence). DNA for the CDR3: TGTGCCAGCAGCCCCGGAGGGGGAGGGGGGAACACTGAAGCTTTCTTT. This gives the protein CASSPGGGGGNTEAFF. Combining the CDR3 with reference TRBV7-9 and TRBJ1-1 gives the whole variable domain DTGVSQNPRHKITKRGQNVTFRCDPISEHNRLYWYRQTLGQGPEFLTYFQNEAQLEKSRLLSDRFSAERPKGSFSTLEIQRTEQGDSAMYLCASSPGGGGGNTEAFFGQGTRLTVV.

The rearrangement links TRBV4-3 to TRBJ1-2, with TRBD1 matching over 8 bases. CDR3 size: 13 residues. Germline-derived CDR1 and CDR2 are LGHNA and YSLEER. V lost 0 bases to trimming and J lost 7 bases; unmatched junction nucleotides: 1. CDR3 DNA: TGCGCCAGCAGCCAAGATACAGGGGGTGGCTACACCTTC. Translated, it gives CASSQDTGGGYTF.

CDR3 protein: CASSLNDWGTPDTQYF. The DNA for the CDR3 is TGTGCCAGCAGTTTAAATGACTGGGGGACACCAGATACGCAGTATTTT. The J gene is TRBJ2-3, the V gene TRBV28; a weak D match, TRBD1 (6 bases). Germline V gene sequence: CDR1 MDHEN, CDR2 SYDVKM. This CDR3 comprises 16 residues. V lost 2 bases and J 4 bases, leaving 16 bases between the germline ends. The full variable domain, rest sourced from reference TRBV28 and TRBJ2-3, is DVKVTQSSRYLVKRTGEKVFLECVQDMDHENMFWYRQDPGLGLRLIYFSYDVKMKEKGDIPEGYSVSREKKERFSLILESASTNQTSMYLCASSLNDWGTPDTQYFGPGTRLTVL.

V gene TRBV20-1 combines with J gene TRBJ2-5; D is tentatively TRBD1 or TRBD2 (5 bases each). V dropped 1 base and J dropped 0 bases, with 12 bases sitting between them. CDR1 DFQATT and CDR2 SNEGSKA come from the germline V gene (reference sequence). CDR3 size: 15 residues. The DNA of the CDR3 is TGCAGTGCTAGAGCTTCGTGGGGGTACCAAGAGACCCAGTACTTC. This sequence encodes CSARASWGYQETQYF.

This rearrangement joins TRBV9 to TRBJ1-1; 8 nucleotides agree with TRBD1. The CDR3 has 16 amino acids. Per germline, CDR1 SGDLS and CDR2 YYNGEE. V shed 3 bases, J shed 4 bases, and the junction held 11 bases outside the gene matches. The CDR3: CASSGLTDREGTEAFF. CDR3 bases: TGTGCCAGCAGCGGACTCACGGACAGGGAGGGCACTGAAGCTTTCTTT.

The rearrangement links TRBV7-3 to TRBJ2-5, with 8 bases lining up with TRBD2. CDR1 SGHTA and CDR2 FQGTGA come from the germline V gene. With V trimmed by 2 bases and J by 5 bases, 4 bases remained unmatched. CDR3 size: 14 residues. For the CDR3, the DNA is TGTGCCAGCAGCTTATACGGGGGGGCGGAGACCCAGTACTTC. This encodes CASSLYGGAETQYF.

In this sample, this clonotype turned up a few times. The chain is built from TRBV29-1 and TRBJ2-5, with D possibly TRBD2 on 7 matching bases. Germline values: CDR1 SQVTM, CDR2 ANQGSEA. Trimming cost V 7 bases and J 4 bases, with 19 bases left between them. This CDR3 spans 14 amino acids. CDR3 in amino acids: CSAQSGGRLETQYF. CDR3 coding DNA: TGCAGCGCCCAATCCGGGGGGCGTCTAGAGACCCAGTACTTC.